The TCR beta chain described here comes from a study of T-cell memory formation after mild COVID-19. Worth noting for this clonotype: What it recognizes is unknown.

In TCRdb, the 5' RACE reads were re-called with MiXCR into one record per CDR3 protein. Of fewer than 250,000 distinct CDR3 sequences listed, 10% to 13% were seen once; the top ten hold approximately 2.8%. Findings and limits, study-wide: Pre-infection memory contained some responding clones, which suggested that cross-reactive memory had joined.

The CDR3 is 15 residues long. Looked up from germline, CDR1 is SGHTA and CDR2 is FQGNSA. Deletions cut 2 bases from V and 7 bases from J, with 15 bases between. The source of this sequence is a man between 18 and 35 years old who had mild COVID-19 (a few samples of this study predate the infection). Cell type and time point are not known. V usage is TRBV7-2 and J usage is TRBJ2-1, with D perhaps matching TRBD1 (6 bases). Sequenced input: PBMCs or a T cell subset sorted from them (not recorded which). CDR3 region: CASSLSFGGLNEQFF. The CDR3 DNA reads TGTGCCAGCAGCTTAAGCTTTGGGGGCCTAAATGAGCAGTTCTTC. Looking up the rest from reference TRBV7-2 and TRBJ2-1 gives the full variable domain: GAGVSQSPSNKVTEKGKDVELRCDPISGHTALYWYRQSLGQGLEFLIYFQGNSAPDKSGLPSDRFSAERTGGSVSTLTIQRTQQEDSAVYLCASSLSFGGLNEQFFGPGTRLTVL.